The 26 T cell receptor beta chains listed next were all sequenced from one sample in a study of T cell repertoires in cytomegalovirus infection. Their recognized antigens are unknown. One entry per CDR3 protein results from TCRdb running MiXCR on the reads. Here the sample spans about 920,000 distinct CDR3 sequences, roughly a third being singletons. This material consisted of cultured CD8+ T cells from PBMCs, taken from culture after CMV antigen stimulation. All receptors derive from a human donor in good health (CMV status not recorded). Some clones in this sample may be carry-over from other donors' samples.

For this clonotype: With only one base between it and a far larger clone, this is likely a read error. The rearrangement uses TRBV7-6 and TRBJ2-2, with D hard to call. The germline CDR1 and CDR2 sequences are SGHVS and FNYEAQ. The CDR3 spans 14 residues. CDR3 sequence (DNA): TGTGTCAGCAGCTTAGGCCAGAACACCGGGGAGCTGTTTTTT. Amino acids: CVSSLGQNTGELFF.

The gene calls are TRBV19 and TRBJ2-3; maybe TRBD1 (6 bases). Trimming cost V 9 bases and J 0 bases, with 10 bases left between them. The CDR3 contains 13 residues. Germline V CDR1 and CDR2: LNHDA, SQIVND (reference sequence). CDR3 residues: CASGTLSTDTQYF. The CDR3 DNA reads TGTGCCAGCGGGACACTGAGCACAGATACGCAGTATTTT.

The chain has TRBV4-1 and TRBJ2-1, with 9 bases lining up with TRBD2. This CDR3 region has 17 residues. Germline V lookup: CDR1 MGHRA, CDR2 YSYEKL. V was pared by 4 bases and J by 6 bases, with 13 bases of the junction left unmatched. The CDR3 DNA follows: TGCGCCAGCAGCCCCAGTAGCGGGGGCCCTCTTTTCAATGAGCAGTTCTTC. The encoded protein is CASSPSSGGPLFNEQFF.

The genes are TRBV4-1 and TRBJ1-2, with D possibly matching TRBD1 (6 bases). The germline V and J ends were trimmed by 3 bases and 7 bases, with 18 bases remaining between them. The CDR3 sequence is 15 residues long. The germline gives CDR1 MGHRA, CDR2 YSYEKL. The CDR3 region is CASSHGVVGAGGYTF. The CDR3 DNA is TGCGCCAGCAGCCACGGAGTTGTGGGGGCTGGTGGCTACACCTTC.

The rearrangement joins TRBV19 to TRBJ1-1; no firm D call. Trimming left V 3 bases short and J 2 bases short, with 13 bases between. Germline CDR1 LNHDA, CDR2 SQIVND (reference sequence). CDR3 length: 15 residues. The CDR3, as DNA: TGTGCCAGTAGTATTATCACGGGAGGAAACACTGAAGCTTTCTTT. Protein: CASSIITGGNTEAFF.

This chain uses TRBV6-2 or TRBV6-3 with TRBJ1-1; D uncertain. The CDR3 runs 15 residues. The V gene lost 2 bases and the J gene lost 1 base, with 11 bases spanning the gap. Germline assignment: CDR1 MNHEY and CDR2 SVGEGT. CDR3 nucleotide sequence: TGTGCCAGCAGTTACCCCCCCGTCCGGAACACTGAAGCTTTCTTT. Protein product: CASSYPPVRNTEAFF.

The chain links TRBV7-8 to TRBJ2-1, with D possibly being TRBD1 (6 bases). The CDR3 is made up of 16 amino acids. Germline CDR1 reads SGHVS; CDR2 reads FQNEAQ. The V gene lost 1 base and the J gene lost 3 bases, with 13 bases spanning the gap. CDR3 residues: CASSLEDSSYYNEQFF. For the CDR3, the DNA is TGTGCCAGCAGCTTAGAGGACAGTTCTTACTACAATGAGCAGTTCTTC.

CDR3 region: CASAPWGLGEDTDTQYF. The CDR3, as DNA: TGTGCCAGCGCCCCTTGGGGGCTCGGGGAGGACACAGATACGCAGTATTTT. The rearrangement links TRBV5-6 to TRBJ2-3; D tentatively reads TRBD1 or TRBD2 (6 bases each). There are 17 residues in the CDR3. V shed 7 bases and J shed 2 bases, with 23 bases lying between them. Germline CDR1 SGHDT, CDR2 YYEEEE. The complete variable domain, with remaining parts taken from reference TRBV5-6 and TRBJ2-3, reads DAGVTQSPTHLIKTRGQQVTLRCSPKSGHDTVSWYQQALGQGPQFIFQYYEEEERQRGNFPDRFSGHQFPNYSSELNVNALLLGDSALYLCASAPWGLGEDTDTQYFGPGTRLTVL.

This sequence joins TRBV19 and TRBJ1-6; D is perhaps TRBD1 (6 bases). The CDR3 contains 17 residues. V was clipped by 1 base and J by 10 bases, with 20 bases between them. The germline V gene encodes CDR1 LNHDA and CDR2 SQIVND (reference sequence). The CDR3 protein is CASSIAWAGELQSPLHF. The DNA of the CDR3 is TGTGCCAGTAGTATAGCGTGGGCAGGGGAGTTACAGTCACCCCTCCACTTT.

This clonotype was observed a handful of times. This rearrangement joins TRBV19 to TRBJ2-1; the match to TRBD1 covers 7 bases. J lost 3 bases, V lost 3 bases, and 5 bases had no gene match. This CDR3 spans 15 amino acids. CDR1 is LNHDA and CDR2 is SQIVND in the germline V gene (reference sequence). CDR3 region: CASSMGDSFYNEQFF. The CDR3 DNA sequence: TGTGCCAGTAGTATGGGGGACAGCTTCTACAATGAGCAGTTCTTC.

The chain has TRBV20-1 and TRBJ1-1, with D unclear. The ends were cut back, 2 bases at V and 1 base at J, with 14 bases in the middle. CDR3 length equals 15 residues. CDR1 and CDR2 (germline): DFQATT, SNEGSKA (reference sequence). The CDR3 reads CSARPFEASNTEAFF. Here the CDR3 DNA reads TGCAGTGCTAGACCCTTCGAGGCTTCGAACACTGAAGCTTTCTTT.

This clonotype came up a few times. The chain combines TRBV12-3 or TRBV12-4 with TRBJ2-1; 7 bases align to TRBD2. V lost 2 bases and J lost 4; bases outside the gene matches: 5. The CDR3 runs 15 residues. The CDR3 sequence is CASSLWLADYNEQFF. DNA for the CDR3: TGTGCCAGCAGTTTATGGCTAGCGGATTACAATGAGCAGTTCTTC.

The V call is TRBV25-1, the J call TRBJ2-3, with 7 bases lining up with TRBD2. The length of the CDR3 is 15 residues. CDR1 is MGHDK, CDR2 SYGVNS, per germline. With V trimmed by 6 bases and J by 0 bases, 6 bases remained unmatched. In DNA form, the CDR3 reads TGTGCCAGCAGCGGCGCGGGGGTTAGCACAGATACGCAGTATTTT. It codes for CASSGAGVSTDTQYF.

CDR3 nucleotide sequence: TGTGCCATCAGTCGCACTTGGACAGGGGGCGTTGGGTCTGGAAACACCATATATTTT. It codes for CAISRTWTGGVGSGNTIYF. V and J are TRBV10-3 and TRBJ1-3, with 11 bases matching TRBD1. Germline V gene sequence: CDR1 ENHRY, CDR2 SYGVKD. The CDR3 has 19 residues. J was trimmed by 1 base and V by 5 bases; bases with no gene match: 13.

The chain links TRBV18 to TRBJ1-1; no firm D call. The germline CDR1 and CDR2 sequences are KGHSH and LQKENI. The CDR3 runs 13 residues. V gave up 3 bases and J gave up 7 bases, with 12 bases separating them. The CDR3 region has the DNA TGTGCCAGCTCACCGAGACGGGAAAATGAAGCTTTCTTT. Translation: CASSPRRENEAFF.

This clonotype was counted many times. For the CDR3, the DNA is TGTGCCAGCAGTCCCGGACAGAACTATGGCTACACCTTC. Translation gives CASSPGQNYGYTF. The chain employs TRBV7-9 and TRBJ1-2; tentatively, D is TRBD1 (6 bases). Per germline, CDR1 SEHNR and CDR2 FQNEAQ (reference sequence). Trimming removed 6 bases at V and 2 bases at J, with 10 bases between. The CDR3 has 13 residues. Combining the CDR3 with reference TRBV7-9 and TRBJ1-2 gives the whole variable domain DTGVSQNPRHKITKRGQNVTFRCDPISEHNRLYWYRQTLGQGPEFLTYFQNEAQLEKSRLLSDRFSAERPKGSFSTLEIQRTEQGDSAMYLCASSPGQNYGYTFGSGTRLTVV.

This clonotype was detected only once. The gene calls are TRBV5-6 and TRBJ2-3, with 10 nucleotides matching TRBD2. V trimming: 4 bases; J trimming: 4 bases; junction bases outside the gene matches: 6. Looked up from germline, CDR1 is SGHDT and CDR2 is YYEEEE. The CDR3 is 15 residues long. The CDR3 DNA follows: TGTGCCAGCAGCATACGGACTAGCGGCGCAGATACGCAGTATTTT. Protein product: CASSIRTSGADTQYF.

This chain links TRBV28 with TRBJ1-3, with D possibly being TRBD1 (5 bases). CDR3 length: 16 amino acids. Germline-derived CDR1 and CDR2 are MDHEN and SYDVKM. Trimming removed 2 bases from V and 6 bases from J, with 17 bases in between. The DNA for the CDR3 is TGTGCCAGCAGTTTAGGGCGGCAGGGAACGGAAAACACCATATATTTT. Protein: CASSLGRQGTENTIYF.

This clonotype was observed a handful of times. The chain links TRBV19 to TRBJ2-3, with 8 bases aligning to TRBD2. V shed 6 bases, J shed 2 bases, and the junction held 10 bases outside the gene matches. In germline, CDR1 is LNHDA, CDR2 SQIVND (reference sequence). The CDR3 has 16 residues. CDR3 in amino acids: CASSKRGGIPTDTQYF. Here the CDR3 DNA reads TGTGCCAGTAGCAAACGGGGGGGCATACCCACAGATACGCAGTATTTT.

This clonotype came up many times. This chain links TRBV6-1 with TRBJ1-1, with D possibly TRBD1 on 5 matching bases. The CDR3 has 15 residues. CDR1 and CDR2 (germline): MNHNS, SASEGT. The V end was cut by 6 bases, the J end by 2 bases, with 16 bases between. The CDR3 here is CASSPNPGRNTEAFF. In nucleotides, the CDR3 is TGTGCCAGCAGCCCAAATCCAGGGCGCAACACTGAAGCTTTCTTT.

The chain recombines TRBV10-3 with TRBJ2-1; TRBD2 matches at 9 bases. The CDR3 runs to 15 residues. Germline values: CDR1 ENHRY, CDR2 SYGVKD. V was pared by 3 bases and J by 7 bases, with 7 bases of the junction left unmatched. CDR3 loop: CAISEGGGAVNEQFF. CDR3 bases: TGTGCCATCAGTGAAGGCGGGGGGGCCGTTAATGAGCAGTTCTTC.

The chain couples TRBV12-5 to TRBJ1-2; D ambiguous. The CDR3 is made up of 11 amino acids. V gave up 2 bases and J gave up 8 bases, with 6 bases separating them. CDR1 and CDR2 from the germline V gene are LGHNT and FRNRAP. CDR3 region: CASGLWSGYTF. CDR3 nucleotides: TGTGCTAGTGGTTTGTGGAGCGGCTACACCTTC.

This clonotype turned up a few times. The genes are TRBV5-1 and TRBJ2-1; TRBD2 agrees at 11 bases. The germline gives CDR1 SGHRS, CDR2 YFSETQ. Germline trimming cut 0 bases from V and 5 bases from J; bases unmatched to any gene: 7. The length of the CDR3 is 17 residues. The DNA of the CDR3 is TGCGCCAGCAGCTTGGCTGTTGGGACTAGCGGCAACAATGAGCAGTTCTTC. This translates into CASSLAVGTSGNNEQFF.

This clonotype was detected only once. DNA of the CDR3: TGCGCCAGCAGCGCTGACAGGTGGTTTGGGGAGACCCAGTACTTC. Its translation is CASSADRWFGETQYF. The chain links TRBV5-1 to TRBJ2-5, with D perhaps TRBD1 (6 bases). CDR1 and CDR2 (germline): SGHRS, YFSETQ. The CDR3 totals 15 residues. V was trimmed by 4 bases and J by 5 bases, leaving 18 bases between them.

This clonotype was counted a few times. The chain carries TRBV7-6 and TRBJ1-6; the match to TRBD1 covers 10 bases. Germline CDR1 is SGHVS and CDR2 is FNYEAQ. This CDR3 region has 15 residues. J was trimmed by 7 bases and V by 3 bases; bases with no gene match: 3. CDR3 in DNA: TGTGCCAGCAGCTTCAAGGACAGGGGGAATTCACCCCTCCACTTT. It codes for CASSFKDRGNSPLHF. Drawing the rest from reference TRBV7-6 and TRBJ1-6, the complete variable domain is GAGVSQSPRYKVTKRGQDVALRCDPISGHVSLYWYRQALGQGPEFLTYFNYEAQQDKSGLPNDRFSAERPEGSISTLTIQRTEQRDSAMYRCASSFKDRGNSPLHFGNGTRLTVT.

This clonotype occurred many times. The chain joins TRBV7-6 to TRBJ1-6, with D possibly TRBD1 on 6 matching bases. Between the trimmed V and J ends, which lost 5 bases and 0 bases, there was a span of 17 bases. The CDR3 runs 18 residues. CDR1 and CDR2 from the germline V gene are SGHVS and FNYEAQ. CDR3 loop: CASSPTGTGSSYNSPLHF. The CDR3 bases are TGTGCCAGCAGCCCGACAGGCACGGGGAGCTCCTATAATTCACCCCTCCACTTT.